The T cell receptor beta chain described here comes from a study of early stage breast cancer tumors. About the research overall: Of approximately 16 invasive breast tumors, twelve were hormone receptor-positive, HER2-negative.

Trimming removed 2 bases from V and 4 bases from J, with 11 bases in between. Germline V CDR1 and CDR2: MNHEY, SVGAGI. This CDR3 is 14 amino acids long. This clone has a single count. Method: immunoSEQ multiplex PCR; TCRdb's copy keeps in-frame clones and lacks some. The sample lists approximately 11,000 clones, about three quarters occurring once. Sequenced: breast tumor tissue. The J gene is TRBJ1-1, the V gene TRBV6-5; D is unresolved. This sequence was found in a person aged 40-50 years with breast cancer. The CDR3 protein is CASSYKAGGTEAFF. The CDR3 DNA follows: TGTGCCAGCAGTTACAAGGCCGGCGGCACTGAAGCTTTCTTT.